This record looks at one TCR delta chain sequence and its context. TCRdb reran clone calling via CATT on the RT-PCR reads. Altogether 2,000 to 2,500 delta-chain clones are present, roughly 46% being singletons, with the ten largest covering roughly 15%. This record belongs to a study of gamma-delta T cells after stem cell transplantation. The sequencing sample was made of gamma-delta T cells. The sequence was obtained from a human donor. It is not recorded whose cells these are; they may come from a transplant donor.

DNA of the CDR3: TGTGCCTGTGAACGACTCCGGGGGATCATTGGAACCACCGATAAACTCATCTTT. Protein product: CACERLRGIIGTTDKLIF. The chain links TRDV2 to TRDJ1, with TRDD3 matching over 7 bases. Trimming cost V 4 bases and J 1 base; bases outside gene matches: 17. The CDR3 is made up of 18 amino acids. In germline, CDR1 is GEAIGNYY, CDR2 EKD.